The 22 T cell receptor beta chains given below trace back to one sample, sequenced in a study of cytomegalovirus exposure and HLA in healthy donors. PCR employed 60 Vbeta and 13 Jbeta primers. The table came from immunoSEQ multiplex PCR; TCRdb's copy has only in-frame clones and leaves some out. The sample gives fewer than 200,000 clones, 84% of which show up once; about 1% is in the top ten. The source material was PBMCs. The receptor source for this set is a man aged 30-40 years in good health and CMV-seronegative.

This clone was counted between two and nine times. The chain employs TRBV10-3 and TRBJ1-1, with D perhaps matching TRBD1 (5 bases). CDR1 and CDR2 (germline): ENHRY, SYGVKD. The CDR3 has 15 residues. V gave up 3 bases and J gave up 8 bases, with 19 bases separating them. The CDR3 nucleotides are TGTGCCATCAGTGATGAAGGCAGGGTGGGATCGGAAGCTTTCTTT. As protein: CAISDEGRVGSEAFF.

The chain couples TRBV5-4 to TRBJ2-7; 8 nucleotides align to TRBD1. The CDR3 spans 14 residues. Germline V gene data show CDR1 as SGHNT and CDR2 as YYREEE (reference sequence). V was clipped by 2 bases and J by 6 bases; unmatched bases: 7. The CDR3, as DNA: TGTGCCAGCAGCTTCGGACAGGGAGACCGCGAGCAGTACTTC. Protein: CASSFGQGDREQYF. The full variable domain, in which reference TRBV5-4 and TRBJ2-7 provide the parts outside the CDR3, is ETGVTQSPTHLIKTRGQQVTLRCSSQSGHNTVSWYQQALGQGPQFIFQYYREEENGRGNFPPRFSGLQFPNYSSELNVNALELDDSALYLCASSFGQGDREQYFGPGTRLTVT.

This CDR3 reads CAWSVGGRPYNEQFF. In DNA form, the CDR3 reads TGTGCCTGGAGTGTAGGCGGGAGACCCTACAATGAGCAGTTCTTC. The rearrangement links TRBV30 to TRBJ2-1; 7 bases fit TRBD2. The germline CDR1 and CDR2 sequences are GTSNPN and SVGIG (reference sequence). V trimming: 0 bases; J trimming: 2 bases; junction bases outside the gene matches: 4. This CDR3 region has 15 residues.

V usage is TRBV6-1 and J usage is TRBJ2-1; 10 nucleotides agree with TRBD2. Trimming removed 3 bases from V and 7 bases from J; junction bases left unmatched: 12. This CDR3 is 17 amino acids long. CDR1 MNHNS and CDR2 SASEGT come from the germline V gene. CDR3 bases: TGTGCCAGCAGTGATTCCAGCCTAGCGGGAGCGGGGAATGAGCAGTTCTTC. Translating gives CASSDSSLAGAGNEQFF.

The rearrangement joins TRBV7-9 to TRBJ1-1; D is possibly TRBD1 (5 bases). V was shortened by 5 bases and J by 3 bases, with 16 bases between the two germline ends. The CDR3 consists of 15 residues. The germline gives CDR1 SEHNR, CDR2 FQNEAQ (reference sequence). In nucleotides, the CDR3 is TGTGCCAGCAGCCCCGGGAGGGGCCAGGACACTGAAGCTTTCTTT. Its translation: CASSPGRGQDTEAFF. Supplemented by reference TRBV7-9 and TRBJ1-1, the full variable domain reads DTGVSQNPRHKITKRGQNVTFRCDPISEHNRLYWYRQTLGQGPEFLTYFQNEAQLEKSRLLSDRFSAERPKGSFSTLEIQRTEQGDSAMYLCASSPGRGQDTEAFFGQGTRLTVV.

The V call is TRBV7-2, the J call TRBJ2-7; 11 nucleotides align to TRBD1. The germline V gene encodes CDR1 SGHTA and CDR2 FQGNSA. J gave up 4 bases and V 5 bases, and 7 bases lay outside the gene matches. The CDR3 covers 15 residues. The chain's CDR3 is CASSLVGTGGYEQYF. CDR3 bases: TGTGCCAGCAGCCTAGTAGGGACAGGGGGATACGAGCAGTACTTC.

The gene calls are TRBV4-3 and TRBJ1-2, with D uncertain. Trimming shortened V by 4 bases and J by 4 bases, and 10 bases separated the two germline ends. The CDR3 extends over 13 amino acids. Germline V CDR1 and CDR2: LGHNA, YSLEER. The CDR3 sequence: CASSPQVSYGYTF. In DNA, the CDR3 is TGCGCCAGCAGCCCACAAGTATCCTATGGCTACACCTTC.

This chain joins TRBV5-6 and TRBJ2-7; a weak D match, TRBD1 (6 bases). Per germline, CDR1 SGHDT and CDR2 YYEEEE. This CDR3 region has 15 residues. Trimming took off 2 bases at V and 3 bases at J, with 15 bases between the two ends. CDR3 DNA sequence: TGTGCCAGCAGCTTAGGGGGACAAATTCGCTACGAGCAGTACTTC. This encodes CASSLGGQIRYEQYF.

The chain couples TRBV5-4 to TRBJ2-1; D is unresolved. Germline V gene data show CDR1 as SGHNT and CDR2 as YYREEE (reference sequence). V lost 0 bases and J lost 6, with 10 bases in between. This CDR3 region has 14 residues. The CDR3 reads CASSLAETTNEQFF. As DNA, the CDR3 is TGTGCCAGCAGCTTGGCGGAAACTACCAATGAGCAGTTCTTC.

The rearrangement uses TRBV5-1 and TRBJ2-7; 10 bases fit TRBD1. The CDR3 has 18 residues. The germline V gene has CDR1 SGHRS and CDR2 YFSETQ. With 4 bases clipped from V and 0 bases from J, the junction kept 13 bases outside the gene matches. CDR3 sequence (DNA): TGCGCCAGCAGCCCTCAGACAGGGGGCGTCACTTTCTCCTACGAGCAGTACTTC. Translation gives CASSPQTGGVTFSYEQYF.

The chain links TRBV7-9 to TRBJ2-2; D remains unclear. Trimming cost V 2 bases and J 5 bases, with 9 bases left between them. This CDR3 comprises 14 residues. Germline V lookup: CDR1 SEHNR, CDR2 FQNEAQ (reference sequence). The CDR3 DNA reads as TGTGCCAGCAGCTTAACGACTGGGACCGGGGAGCTGTTTTTT. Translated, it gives CASSLTTGTGELFF.

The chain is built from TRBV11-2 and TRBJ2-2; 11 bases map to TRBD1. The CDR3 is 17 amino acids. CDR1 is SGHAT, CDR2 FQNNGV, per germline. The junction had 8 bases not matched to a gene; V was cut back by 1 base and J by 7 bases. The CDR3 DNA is TGTGCCAGCAGCTTAGGACCGGGACAGGGGGTAAACGGGGAGCTGTTTTTT. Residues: CASSLGPGQGVNGELFF.

The CDR3 DNA reads as TGCGCCAGCAGCTCCTTTCCGGGACAAAGAGAGACCCAGTACTTC. It encodes CASSSFPGQRETQYF. This chain uses TRBV5-1 with TRBJ2-5, with D perhaps matching TRBD1 (6 bases). Germline loops: CDR1 SGHRS, CDR2 YFSETQ. The CDR3 runs 15 residues. Trimming cost V 3 bases and J 4 bases, with 16 bases left between them. The full variable domain, with the rest looked up from reference TRBV5-1 and TRBJ2-5, is KAGVTQTPRYLIKTRGQQVTLSCSPISGHRSVSWYQQTPGQGLQFLFEYFSETQRNKGNFPGRFSGRQFSNSRSEMNVSTLELGDSALYLCASSSFPGQRETQYFGPGTRLLVL.

CDR3 DNA: TGTGCCAGCTCACCGGGAGCGTCTAGCACAGATACGCAGTATTTT. It is translated as CASSPGASSTDTQYF. The chain combines TRBV18 with TRBJ2-3, with D possibly matching TRBD2 (5 bases). This CDR3 has 15 amino acids. With 3 bases removed from V and 0 bases from J, the gap between germline ends came to 10 bases. The V gene's germline CDR1 is KGHSH and CDR2 LQKENI.

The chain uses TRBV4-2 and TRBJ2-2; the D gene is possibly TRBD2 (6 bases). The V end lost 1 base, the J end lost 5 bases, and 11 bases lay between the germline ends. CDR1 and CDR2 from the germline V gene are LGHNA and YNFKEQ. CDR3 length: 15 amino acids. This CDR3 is CASSQAWTKTGELFF. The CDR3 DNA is TGTGCCAGCAGCCAAGCTTGGACTAAAACCGGGGAGCTGTTTTTT.

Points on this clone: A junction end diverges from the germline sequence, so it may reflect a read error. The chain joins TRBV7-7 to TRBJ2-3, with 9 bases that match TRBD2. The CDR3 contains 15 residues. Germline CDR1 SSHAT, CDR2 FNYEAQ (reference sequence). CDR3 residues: CASSLGGGVGDTQYF. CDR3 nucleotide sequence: TGTGCTAGCAGCTTGGGCGGGGGGGTCGGAGATACGCAGTATTTT.

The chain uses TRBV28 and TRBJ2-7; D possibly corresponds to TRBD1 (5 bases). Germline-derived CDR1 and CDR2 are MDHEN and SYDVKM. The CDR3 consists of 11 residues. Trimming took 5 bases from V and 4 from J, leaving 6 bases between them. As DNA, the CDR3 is TGTGCCAGCAGTGCAGGGTACGAGCAGTACTTC. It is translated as CASSAGYEQYF.

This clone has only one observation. CDR3 sequence: CASSQVGNNEQFF. CDR3 bases: TGTGCCAGCAGTCAGGTCGGAAACAATGAGCAGTTCTTC. The V and J genes are TRBV5-4 and TRBJ2-1; no clear D. The germline gives CDR1 SGHNT, CDR2 YYREEE (reference sequence). This CDR3 contains 13 residues. With 5 bases removed from V and 5 bases from J, the gap between germline ends came to 11 bases.

CDR3 protein: CASSPLSLRTGGHEQYF. CDR3 nucleotides: TGTGCCAGCTCACCACTGTCTCTGAGGACAGGGGGCCACGAGCAGTACTTC. V gene TRBV18 combines with J gene TRBJ2-5, with 11 bases fitting TRBD1. The J call is uncertain, as TRBJ2-7 better fits the DNA end. Germline values: CDR1 KGHSH, CDR2 LQKENI. The CDR3 runs to 17 residues.

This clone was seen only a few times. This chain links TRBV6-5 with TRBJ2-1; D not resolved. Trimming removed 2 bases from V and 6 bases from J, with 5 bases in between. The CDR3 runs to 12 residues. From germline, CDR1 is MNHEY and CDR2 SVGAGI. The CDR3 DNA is TGTGCCAGCAGTTACCTCGGCAATGAGCAGTTCTTC. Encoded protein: CASSYLGNEQFF.

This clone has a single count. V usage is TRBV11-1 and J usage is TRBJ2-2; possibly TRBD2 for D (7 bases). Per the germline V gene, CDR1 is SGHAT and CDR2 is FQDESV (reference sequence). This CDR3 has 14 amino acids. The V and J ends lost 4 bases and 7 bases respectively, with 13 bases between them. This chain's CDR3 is CASSSGGRGGELFF. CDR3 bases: TGTGCCAGCAGCTCCGGGGGGCGGGGCGGGGAGCTGTTTTTT.

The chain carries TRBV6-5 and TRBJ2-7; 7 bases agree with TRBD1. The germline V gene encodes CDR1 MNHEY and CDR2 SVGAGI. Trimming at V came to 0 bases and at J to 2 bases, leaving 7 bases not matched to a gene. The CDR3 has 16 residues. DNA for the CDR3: TGTGCCAGCAGTTACTCGAAAGGGGGCCCCACCTACGAGCAGTACTTC. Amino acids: CASSYSKGGPTYEQYF.